Listed below are T cell receptor beta chains from one sample, sequenced in a study of T cell responses to AZD1222 COVID-19 vaccine. Measured with immunoSEQ multiplex PCR; TCRdb has only the in-frame clones, and not every one. Of about 130,000 clones in the sample, roughly 91% were seen once. Sequences were derived from peripheral blood, sampled on day 0 of AZD1222 vaccination. The receptors shown here come from an adult in good health. Both conserved end residues are part of each CDR3. Fields, in order: J gene, D gene, V gene, clone size, CDR3 protein, CDR3 DNA. A D gene is named only where the DNA matches it firmly. Clone size is given for some rows only: seen once, a few or many times, or a class if the clone is expanded.

j_gene: TRBJ1-1; d_gene: -; v_gene: TRBV19; abundance: -; CDR3aa: CASEDRNTEAFF; CDR3nt: TGTGCCAGCGAAGATAGGAACACTGAAGCTTTCTTT
j_gene: TRBJ1-1; d_gene: -; v_gene: TRBV6-5; abundance: -; CDR3aa: CASSLTVNTEAFF; CDR3nt: TGTGCCAGCAGTCTGACGGTGAACACTGAAGCTTTCTTT
j_gene: TRBJ2-2; d_gene: -; v_gene: TRBV11-1; abundance: -; CDR3aa: CASSFWTNTGELFF; CDR3nt: TGTGCCAGCAGCTTCTGGACTAACACCGGGGAGCTGTTTTTT
j_gene: TRBJ2-2; d_gene: -; v_gene: TRBV6-1; abundance: -; CDR3aa: CASRMIANTGELFF; CDR3nt: TGTGCCAGCCGGATGATTGCGAACACCGGGGAGCTGTTTTTT
j_gene: TRBJ1-1; d_gene: -; v_gene: TRBV27; abundance: -; CDR3aa: CASRVTGQNTEAFF; CDR3nt: TGTGCCAGCAGGGTGACAGGTCAGAACACTGAAGCTTTCTTT
j_gene: TRBJ1-2; d_gene: -; v_gene: TRBV4-3; abundance: -; CDR3aa: CASSPGREVPRGYTF; CDR3nt: TGCGCCAGCAGCCCGGGTCGTGAGGTACCACGGGGCTACACCTTC
j_gene: TRBJ1-5; d_gene: -; v_gene: TRBV5-3; abundance: once; CDR3aa: CARSLGPLAGNQPQHF; CDR3nt: TGTGCCAGAAGCTTGGGCCCCCTGGCGGGGAATCAGCCCCAGCATTTT
j_gene: TRBJ1-2; d_gene: TRBD1; v_gene: TRBV30; abundance: -; CDR3aa: CAYIRGRSYGYTF; CDR3nt: TGTGCCTACATCAGGGGGCGATCCTATGGCTACACCTTC
j_gene: TRBJ1-3; d_gene: -; v_gene: TRBV9; abundance: once; CDR3aa: CASSVRSSGNTIYF; CDR3nt: TGTGCCAGCAGCGTAAGAAGCTCTGGAAACACCATATATTTT
j_gene: TRBJ2-1; d_gene: -; v_gene: TRBV11-3; abundance: -; CDR3aa: CASSPHRLDNNEQFF; CDR3nt: TGTGCCAGCAGCCCGCACCGACTAGATAACAATGAGCAGTTCTTC
j_gene: TRBJ2-3; d_gene: TRBD1; v_gene: TRBV4-3; abundance: once; CDR3aa: CASSQAYRGRRDTQYF; CDR3nt: TGCGCCAGCAGCCAGGCCTACAGGGGGCGCCGAGATACGCAGTATTTT
j_gene: TRBJ2-7; d_gene: -; v_gene: TRBV30; abundance: -; CDR3aa: CAWSVQNGAYEQYF; CDR3nt: TGTGCCTGGAGTGTACAGAACGGAGCCTACGAGCAGTACTTC
j_gene: TRBJ2-7; d_gene: -; v_gene: TRBV9; abundance: -; CDR3aa: CASSFAARSESYEQYF; CDR3nt: TGTGCCAGCAGCTTCGCGGCCAGGAGTGAATCCTACGAGCAGTACTTC
j_gene: TRBJ2-2; d_gene: -; v_gene: TRBV7-2; abundance: -; CDR3aa: CASSLASWGGQDTGELFF; CDR3nt: TGTGCCAGCAGCTTAGCGAGTTGGGGGGGGCAGGACACCGGGGAGCTGTTTTTT